The sequence of this T cell receptor (beta chain) was determined in a study of blood T cell repertoires in COVID-19. V lost 0 bases and J 4 bases, leaving 10 bases between the germline ends. Germline CDR1 is SGHRS and CDR2 is YFSETQ. The CDR3 is 14 residues long. Sequencing used immunoSEQ multiplex PCR; TCRdb keeps in-frame clones, though not all of them. Of 250,000 to 300,000 clones detected, approximately 85% appear once; the ten largest clones hold 1.5% to 2%. This TCR was sampled from a woman aged 50 to 65 who had recovered from COVID-19. Sequenced material: PBMCs or T cells enriched from blood (not recorded which). The chain is built from TRBV5-1 and TRBJ1-1, with D uncertain. CDR3 amino acids: CASSLDHRSTEAFF. DNA of the CDR3: TGCGCCAGCAGCTTGGATCACCGGAGCACTGAAGCTTTCTTT.